This T cell receptor beta chain originates from a study of blood T cell repertoires in COVID-19. Study in general: COVID-19 samples from acute and convalescent phases originated in the United States, Italy and Spain. T cells, B-cell-depleted T cells, or PBMCs provided the cDNA or gDNA that served as material.

Assay: immunoSEQ multiplex PCR; the TCRdb copy retains only in-frame clones and omits some. The top ten clones hold about 0.83% of a sample with roughly 400,000 clones, roughly nine tenths of them seen once. Clinical histories supplied by participants themselves formed the basis of cohort assignment. This CDR3 is built from 15 residues. Germline CDR1 reads SGDLS; CDR2 reads YYNGEE. Unmatched junction bases numbered 8, after V lost 4 bases and J lost 6 bases. The chain links TRBV9 to TRBJ2-1; 9 positions match TRBD2. The receptor was derived from a woman in her forties who had been exposed to COVID-19. The sequencing input was PBMCs or T cells enriched from blood (not recorded which). CDR3 region: CASSPVGTSINEQFF. The CDR3 DNA reads as TGTGCCAGCAGCCCGGTAGGGACTAGCATCAATGAGCAGTTCTTC.